The present entry profiles one T cell receptor beta chain with its context. This clone has only one observation. This receptor's antigen is unknown. The record has no base qualities; no much larger clone is one base away. TCRbeta CDR3 regions were amplified from genomic DNA by means of the immunoSEQ Assay, a bias-controlled multiplex PCR. In the authors' own workflow: Nucleated cell counts per sample were estimated from amplification of reference gene primers within the assay. To quantify the absolute abundance of each unique TCRbeta CDR3 rearrangement, sequence reads were collapsed and filtered. For each sample, productive Simpson clonality was calculated as the square root of Simpson's diversity index over productive rearrangements. As stored in TCRdb, this immuneACCESS dataset retains in-frame rearrangements with V and J assigned. A fraction of the clones does not appear; measured against another copy, unresolved V genes explain less than half of the discrepancy, and the remainder lacks a known reason. V and J calls and clone size are given by that table; D and trimming were obtained from the DNA. Within this sample are roughly 160,000 clones, with approximately 90% of them counted one time only. Clones ranked in the top ten supply less than 1% of the sample.

These data come from a study of blood T cell repertoires in COVID-19 (dated by TCRdb to about 2020). About the full investigation: Samples from collaborators originated in the United States, Italy and Spain and spanned both the acute and convalescent phases of COVID-19. The material from the prospective study consisted of cDNA or gDNA derived from T cells, B-cell-depleted T cells, or PBMCs. The repertoires were made available in a free public database intended to serve as a resource for research on the immune response to SARS-CoV-2. The dataset comprised deeply sampled blood TCRbeta repertoires from subjects exposed to, actively infected with, or recovered from COVID-19. The samples were drawn from two sources: the first 160 participants of the ongoing ImmuneRACE study, and 950 to 1,500 subjects contributed by 6 global collaborators. Where HLA class I and class II types were available, the types were taken from metadata supplied by the sample provider, not from assay-based typing. Sample metadata almost always included a de-identified subject ID, COVID-19 status, age in years and sex.

Collaborating institutions collected whole blood in K2EDTA tubes following their own protocols. For TCRbeta analysis, collaborators shipped samples in one of three forms: frozen whole blood, isolated PBMCs, or DNA extracted from either of those sample types. A distance of 16 bases separates the germline ends of V and J, which lose 5 bases and 3 bases respectively. Based on the germline V gene, the CDR1 and CDR2 sequences are SGHTA and FQGNSA. The CDR3 contains 15 residues, cysteine and phenylalanine counted. Kept here is only the CDR3 DNA, which spans 45 bases and is read in frame from base 1. What the authors observed across the whole study: The quantity of clinical and demographic metadata differed by source and by participant and was supplied without curation.

The rearranged chain carries TRBV7-2 and TRBJ1-2, and possibly TRBD1, on 5 matching bases. The sequencing sample was made of peripheral blood. The clonotype comes from a man younger than 30 with acute or convalescent COVID-19. The CDR3 protein is CASSPGGGEHYGYTF. The sequence in DNA is TGTGCCAGCAGCCCTGGGGGAGGGGAACACTATGGCTACACCTTC.